A single sample gave rise to the 29 T cell receptor beta chains below, sequenced in a study of blood T cell repertoires in COVID-19. The repertoire was sequenced with immunoSEQ multiplex PCR; TCRdb's copy has only in-frame clones and lacks some. The table has 150,000 to 180,000 clones, about 80% seen once. Material: peripheral blood. These receptors all stem from a woman in her sixties with COVID-19, enrolled during active disease.

This clone came up once. The rearrangement uses TRBV7-6 and TRBJ1-3; D ambiguous. Germline assignment: CDR1 SGHVS and CDR2 FNYEAQ. Trimming removed 2 bases from V and 0 bases from J, with 11 bases in between. This CDR3 contains 16 residues. DNA of the CDR3: TGTGCCAGCAGCTTATTCGGGCGGGGCTCTGGAAACACCATATATTTT. It codes for CASSLFGRGSGNTIYF.

The CDR3 here is CASSPNALANYGYTF. The CDR3 DNA follows: TGTGCCAGCAGCCCAAACGCATTAGCTAACTATGGCTACACCTTC. The chain recombines TRBV3-1 (or the pseudogene TRBV3-2) with TRBJ1-2; D not certain. Per germline, CDR1 LGHDT and CDR2 YNNKEL (reference sequence). Trimming shortened V by 4 bases and J by 0 bases, and 12 bases separated the two germline ends. The CDR3 is made up of 15 amino acids.

The chain uses TRBV7-2 and TRBJ1-3, with D tentatively TRBD1 (6 bases). V was trimmed by 4 bases and J by 2 bases, leaving 9 bases between them. This CDR3 is built from 14 residues. Germline CDR1 and CDR2: SGHTA and FQGNSA. The CDR3 DNA sequence: TGTGCCAGCAGCTCCGGACAGCCTGGAAACACCATATATTTT. This translates into CASSSGQPGNTIYF. The whole variable domain, filled in from reference TRBV7-2 and TRBJ1-3, reads GAGVSQSPSNKVTEKGKDVELRCDPISGHTALYWYRQSLGQGLEFLIYFQGNSAPDKSGLPSDRFSAERTGGSVSTLTIQRTQQEDSAVYLCASSSGQPGNTIYFGEGSWLTVV.

The chain joins TRBV5-1 to TRBJ1-4; tentative D call: TRBD1 (6 bases). V lost 4 bases and J lost 6, with 16 bases in between. Germline V gives CDR1 SGHRS, CDR2 YFSETQ. The CDR3 length is 15 residues. The DNA of the CDR3 is TGCGCCAGCAGCATCGCGGGGGGCGCCGATGAAAAACTGTTTTTT. It yields the protein CASSIAGGADEKLFF.

The genes are TRBV7-9 and TRBJ1-5; the D is unclear. Per the germline V gene, CDR1 is SEHNR and CDR2 is FQNEAQ (reference sequence). The CDR3 totals 14 residues. V lost 5 bases and J lost 7, with 15 bases in between. The CDR3 DNA reads TGTGCCAGCAGCCCAAGCCGGGGAGAACAGCCCCAGCATTTT. Amino acid sequence: CASSPSRGEQPQHF.

The chain combines TRBV6-1 with TRBJ1-3; TRBD1 is a possible D gene (6 bases). V was trimmed by 1 base and J by 5 bases, leaving 9 bases between them. Germline loops: CDR1 MNHNS, CDR2 SASEGT. The CDR3 is 14 amino acids. The chain's CDR3 is CASSEVQGRNTIYF. The CDR3, as DNA: TGTGCCAGCAGTGAAGTGCAGGGGAGAAACACCATATATTTT.

The genes are TRBV25-1 and TRBJ2-6; no reliable D call. Germline CDR1 reads MGHDK; CDR2 reads SYGVNS. V was pared by 0 bases and J by 1 base, with 13 bases between. The length of the CDR3 is 18 residues. The CDR3 sequence is CASSEYSLGISGANVLTF. The CDR3 region has the DNA TGTGCCAGCAGTGAATATAGCCTAGGAATTTCTGGGGCCAACGTCCTGACTTTC. The variable domain in full, with the rest retrieved from reference TRBV25-1 and TRBJ2-6, is EADIYQTPRYLVIGTGKKITLECSQTMGHDKMYWYQQDPGMELHLIHYSYGVNSTEKGDLSSESTVSRIRTEHFPLTLESARPSHTSQYLCASSEYSLGISGANVLTFGAGSRLTVL.

V is TRBV19 and J is TRBJ1-3; TRBD1 agrees at 9 bases. This CDR3 is 17 amino acids long. Germline loops: CDR1 LNHDA, CDR2 SQIVND (reference sequence). V trimming: 3 bases; J trimming: 4 bases; junction bases outside the gene matches: 10. CDR3 sequence reads: CASSILPGTGYGNTIYF. The CDR3 DNA follows: TGTGCCAGTAGTATTCTTCCGGGGACAGGGTACGGAAACACCATATATTTT.

V is TRBV9 and J is TRBJ2-3, with D maybe TRBD1 (5 bases). The CDR3 is 14 residues long. V was cut by 3 bases and J by 4 bases, with 12 bases left in between. CDR1 and CDR2 from the germline V gene are SGDLS and YYNGEE. The CDR3 DNA sequence: TGTGCCAGCAGCGCGACAGTCCCCGCAGATACGCAGTATTTT. Amino acid sequence: CASSATVPADTQYF.

The table lists this clone with a count of one. The J gene is TRBJ1-1, the V gene TRBV18, with TRBD1 matching over 7 bases. The CDR3 extends over 18 amino acids. Germline V CDR1 and CDR2: KGHSH, LQKENI. The V gene end was trimmed by 1 base and the J gene end by 0 bases; junction bases not matched to a gene: 11. CDR3 sequence: CASSPLMAGQKLNTEAFF. CDR3 DNA sequence: TGTGCCAGCTCACCACTAATGGCGGGACAGAAATTGAACACTGAAGCTTTCTTT.

CDR3 DNA sequence: TGTGCCAGCAGTCTTACAGCCAACTATGGCTACACCTTC. Protein sequence: CASSLTANYGYTF. This chain uses TRBV6-5 with TRBJ1-2; D unclear. Trimming removed 5 bases at V and 2 bases at J, with 9 bases between. The CDR3 covers 13 residues. Germline-derived CDR1 and CDR2 are MNHEY and SVGAGI.

The CDR3 DNA reads as TGTGCCAGCACCAACTCTGGAAACACCATATATTTT. Its translation: CASTNSGNTIYF. V is TRBV6-5 and J is TRBJ1-3; D is undetermined. Per the germline V gene, CDR1 is MNHEY and CDR2 is SVGAGI. There are 12 residues in the CDR3. The ends were cut back, 7 bases at V and 0 bases at J, with 4 bases in the middle.

The chain is built from TRBV6-5 and TRBJ1-2, with D possibly matching TRBD1 (5 bases). Between the trimmed V and J ends, which lost 0 bases and 8 bases, there was a span of 19 bases. The CDR3 totals 16 residues. Germline lookup yields CDR1 MNHEY and CDR2 SVGAGI. This chain's CDR3 is CASSYSSTDAFRGYTF. In DNA, the CDR3 is TGTGCCAGCAGTTACTCATCGACAGACGCATTTCGAGGCTACACCTTC.

The chain has TRBV30 and TRBJ1-1, with D uncertain. V was clipped by 2 bases and J by 5 bases, with 15 bases between them. Germline lookup yields CDR1 GTSNPN and CDR2 SVGIG (reference sequence). The CDR3 contains 14 residues. The CDR3 loop reads CAWSLPWGGTEAFF. CDR3 bases: TGTGCCTGGAGTCTCCCTTGGGGAGGGACTGAAGCTTTCTTT. Based on the CDR3 plus reference TRBV30 and TRBJ1-1, the full variable domain is SQTIHQWPATLVQPVGSPLSLECTVEGTSNPNLYWYRQAAGRGLQLLFYSVGIGQISSEVPQNLSASRPQDRQFILSSKKLLLSDSGFYLCAWSLPWGGTEAFFGQGTRLTVV.

In its sample, this clone ranks as medium-sized. The same CDR3 is also encoded by other DNA sequences in this sample. The V gene is TRBV6-5, the J gene TRBJ1-1; tentative D call: TRBD1 (5 bases). The CDR3 runs to 15 residues. Per the germline V gene, CDR1 is MNHEY and CDR2 is SVGAGI. The V and J ends lost 4 bases and 1 base respectively, with 13 bases between them. The CDR3 coding sequence is TGTGCCAGCAGTTCCGCGGGGGGAGGGAACACTGAAGCTTTCTTT. It is translated as CASSSAGGGNTEAFF.

V gene TRBV18 combines with J gene TRBJ1-1; possible D gene TRBD1, 5 bases. This CDR3 comprises 17 residues. Germline CDR1 and CDR2: KGHSH and LQKENI. V lost 3 bases and J 0 bases, leaving 17 bases between the germline ends. The CDR3 nucleotides are TGTGCCAGCTCACCTAATCTCGTGGAGGGGATGAACACTGAAGCTTTCTTT. It is translated as CASSPNLVEGMNTEAFF.

The chain is built from TRBV7-9 and TRBJ2-1, with 13 bases fitting TRBD2. CDR1 is SEHNR, CDR2 FQNEAQ, per germline (reference sequence). The junction had 7 bases not matched to a gene; V was cut back by 1 base and J by 7 bases. This CDR3 has 17 residues. The CDR3 loop is CASSLGLLAGGLNEQFF. DNA of the CDR3: TGTGCCAGCAGCTTAGGCCTACTAGCGGGGGGGCTTAATGAGCAGTTCTTC.

The chain recombines TRBV29-1 with TRBJ1-3; weak D call: TRBD1 (5 bases). Germline V gene sequence: CDR1 SQVTM, CDR2 ANQGSEA. This CDR3 has 13 residues. V lost 5 bases and J 3 bases, leaving 11 bases between the germline ends. The chain's CDR3 is CSVSGGFGNTIYF. CDR3 nucleotides: TGCAGCGTTAGCGGGGGGTTTGGAAACACCATATATTTT. Complete variable domain (other parts from reference TRBV29-1 and TRBJ1-3): SAVISQKPSRDICQRGTSLTIQCQVDSQVTMMFWYRQQPGQSLTLIATANQGSEATYESGFVIDKFPISRPNLTFSTLTVSNMSPEDSSIYLCSVSGGFGNTIYFGEGSWLTVV.

The chain couples TRBV5-5 to TRBJ2-1; TRBD2 aligns across 7 bases. This CDR3 contains 15 residues. V shed 7 bases, J shed 7 bases, and the junction held 14 bases outside the gene matches. CDR1 is SGHKS and CDR2 is YYEKEE in the germline V gene (reference sequence). In DNA form, the CDR3 reads TGTGCCAGCTCCGTGGCGGGAGCGGGTCGGAATGAGCAGTTCTTC. Its translation is CASSVAGAGRNEQFF.

The J gene is TRBJ1-5, the V gene TRBV2; TRBD1 agrees at 7 bases. V lost 7 bases, J lost 2 bases, and 8 bases stayed unmatched. The CDR3 contains 15 residues. Germline values: CDR1 SNHLY, CDR2 FYNNEI. The CDR3, as DNA: TGTGCCAGCACCGTACAGGGGTTAGGCAATCAGCCCCAGCATTTT. Its protein product is CASTVQGLGNQPQHF. The full variable domain, in which reference TRBV2 and TRBJ1-5 provide the parts outside the CDR3, is EPEVTQTPSHQVTQMGQEVILRCVPISNHLYFYWYRQILGQKVEFLVSFYNNEISEKSEIFDDQFSVERPDGSNFTLKIRSTKLEDSAMYFCASTVQGLGNQPQHFGDGTRLSIL.

With regard to this clone: This same CDR3 is encoded by further DNA sequences in the sample. V is TRBV7-9 and J is TRBJ2-5; tentative D call: TRBD1 (6 bases). Germline CDR1 reads SEHNR; CDR2 reads FQNEAQ (reference sequence). V lost 5 bases and J lost 7, with 8 bases in between. The CDR3 is made up of 11 amino acids. CDR3: CASSPQGTQYF. In DNA, the CDR3 is TGTGCCAGCAGCCCACAGGGGACCCAGTACTTC.

The rearrangement joins TRBV11-3 to TRBJ2-6; D is unclear. The V end was cut by 5 bases, the J end by 1 base, with 9 bases between. The germline CDR1 and CDR2 sequences are SGHNT and YENEEA. This CDR3 has 15 residues. CDR3 in amino acids: CASSPGRSGANVLTF. The CDR3 bases are TGTGCCAGCAGCCCAGGAAGGTCTGGGGCCAACGTCCTGACTTTC.

The V call is TRBV5-1, the J call TRBJ1-1; D call uncertain. V gave up 4 bases and J gave up 5 bases, with 15 bases separating them. Germline assignment: CDR1 SGHRS and CDR2 YFSETQ. The CDR3 runs 14 residues. The CDR3 coding sequence is TGCGCCAGCAGCCAGGACGGCGGGATAACTGAAGCTTTCTTT. Residues: CASSQDGGITEAFF.

The chain joins TRBV4-1 to TRBJ2-7; 11 bases are shared with TRBD2. The CDR3 is made up of 18 amino acids. CDR1 and CDR2 (germline): MGHRA, YSYEKL. V lost 0 bases and J lost 5; bases outside the gene matches: 12. In DNA form, the CDR3 reads TGCGCCAGCAGCCAAGATGGCCCCCCACTAGCGGGAGTAGACGAGCAGTACTTC. Translating it yields CASSQDGPPLAGVDEQYF.

The chain has TRBV5-4 and TRBJ2-1, with TRBD2 matching 14 bases. Germline assignment: CDR1 SGHNT and CDR2 YYREEE (reference sequence). Trimming removed 0 bases from V and 4 bases from J; junction bases left unmatched: 3. There are 17 residues in the CDR3. The CDR3 region is CASSLGLAGGLYNEQFF. CDR3 in DNA: TGTGCCAGCAGCTTGGGACTAGCGGGGGGGCTTTACAATGAGCAGTTCTTC.

The gene calls are TRBV28 and TRBJ2-1; TRBD2 aligns across 9 bases. The length of the CDR3 is 14 residues. Germline V lookup: CDR1 MDHEN, CDR2 SYDVKM. J was trimmed by 8 bases and V by 6 bases; bases with no gene match: 8. In DNA form, the CDR3 reads TGTGCCAGCAGACGGGCGGGGGGGAGTTATGAGCAGTTCTTC. Translated: CASRRAGGSYEQFF.

The V call is TRBV20-1, the J call TRBJ2-7; D remains ambiguous. The CDR3 spans 11 residues. Germline V gene sequence: CDR1 DFQATT, CDR2 SNEGSKA (reference sequence). Trimming cost V 0 bases and J 8 bases, with 8 bases left between them. The CDR3 loop reads CSARDGEKQYV. CDR3 sequence (DNA): TGCAGTGCTAGAGATGGAGAGAAGCAGTACGTC.

About this clone itself: Its ends do not fully match the called genes, so a read error is possible. This sequence joins TRBV5-4 and TRBJ2-1; no reliable D call. The germline V gene encodes CDR1 SGHNT and CDR2 YYREEE (reference sequence). The CDR3 spans 13 residues. CDR3 DNA: TGTGCCAGCAGATTGGGCCTCTTAGATGAGCAGTTCTTC. Protein product: CASRLGLLDEQFF.

This clone was counted once. The chain links TRBV11-2 to TRBJ1-5; D unresolved. CDR3 length equals 13 residues. The V gene's germline CDR1 is SGHAT and CDR2 FQNNGV. V dropped 1 base and J dropped 4 bases, with 5 bases sitting between them. CDR3 DNA: TGTGCCAGCAGCTTAGCCGAGAATCAGCCCCAGCATTTT. It translates to CASSLAENQPQHF.